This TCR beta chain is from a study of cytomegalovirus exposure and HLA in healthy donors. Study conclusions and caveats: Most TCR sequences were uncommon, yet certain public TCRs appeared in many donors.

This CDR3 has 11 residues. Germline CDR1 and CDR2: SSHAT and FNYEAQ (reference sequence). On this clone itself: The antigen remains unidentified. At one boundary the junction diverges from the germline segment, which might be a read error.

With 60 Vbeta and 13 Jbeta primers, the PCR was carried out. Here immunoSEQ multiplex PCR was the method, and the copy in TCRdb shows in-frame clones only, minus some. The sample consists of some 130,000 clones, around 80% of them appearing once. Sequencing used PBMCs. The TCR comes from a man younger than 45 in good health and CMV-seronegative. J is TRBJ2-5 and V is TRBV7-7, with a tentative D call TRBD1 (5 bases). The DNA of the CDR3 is TGTGCTAGCAGTTCTAGGGGTACCCAGTACTTC. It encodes CASSSRGTQYF.